A selection of T cell receptor beta chains follows, all from one sample in a study of T-cell reconstitution after alpha-beta-depleted transplantation in children. MiXCR, run by TCRdb on the PCR reads, gives a single entry per CDR3 protein. The sample holds 55,000 to 90,000 distinct CDR3 sequences, roughly 4.5% seen once. The sample here was PBMCs, mostly from graft donor cells, taken 180 days after TCRalphabeta/CD19-depleted stem cell transplant. Receptor source: a boy under two years old who had a stem cell transplant for acute myeloid leukemia, so the T cells may come from the graft donor. Each CDR3 is given with its conserved first and last residue. Each record gives: D gene, J gene, V gene, clone size, CDR3 DNA, CDR3 protein. A D gene is named only where the DNA matches it firmly. Only part of the rows carry a size: once, few, many, or a class if the clone is expanded.

- TRBJ1-6 TRBV20-1 many TGCAGTGCTAGGGTCACCTATAATTCACCCCTCCACTTT CSARVTYNSPLHF
TRBD1 TRBJ1-5 TRBV20-1 - TGCAGTGCGAGACAGGGGGCGAAGCCCCAGCATTTT CSARQGAKPQHF
- TRBJ2-1 TRBV7-8 many TGTGCCAGCAGACCCGGGTGGAGCCCCAATGAGCAGTTCTTC CASRPGWSPNEQFF
- TRBJ2-1 TRBV6-2/TRBV6-3 once TGTGCCAGCACCAAGGGGTTGTTGTTCTGGAATGAGCAGTTCTTC CASTKGLLFWNEQFF
- TRBJ1-1 TRBV6-5 many TGTGCCAGCAGTTACTCGAGGGGGGGCGAGGCTTTCTTT CASSYSRGGEAFF
- TRBJ2-7 TRBV4-3 many TGCGCCAGCAGCCAAGCGGGCGGAGGAACTTACGAGCAGTACTTC CASSQAGGGTYEQYF
- TRBJ1-1 TRBV20-1 many TGCAGTGCCAATCGACGCCCTGGAGCTTTCTTT CSANRRPGAFF
- TRBJ2-1 TRBV5-4 many TGTGCCAGCAGCCGCGACAGCATTCTCCACAATGAGCAGTTCTTC CASSRDSILHNEQFF
TRBD2 TRBJ2-2 TRBV12-3/TRBV12-4 many TGTGCCTCCAGCCCCCAGGCAGGGAGGGACGGGGAGCTGTTTTTT CASSPQAGRDGELFF
- TRBJ1-1 TRBV12-3/TRBV12-4 many TGTGCCAGCAGCCTACAGATTAACACTGAAGCTTTCTTT CASSLQINTEAFF
- TRBJ1-2 TRBV20-1 many TGCAGTGCTAGAGATGAAGTACCAACCCTGAACTATGGCTACACCTTC CSARDEVPTLNYGYTF
- TRBJ2-1 TRBV12-5 many TGTGCTAGTGCCCCGGGTCTACTCTCCTACAATGAGCAGTTCTTC CASAPGLLSYNEQFF
TRBD1 TRBJ1-5 TRBV12-3/TRBV12-4 many TGTGCCAGCAGTCCTAGACAGGGGCCTTATCAGCCCCAGCATTTT CASSPRQGPYQPQHF
TRBD1 TRBJ1-5 TRBV20-1 many TGCAGTGCTGCCTCAGGGGGAAGTAGCAATCAGCCCCAGCATTTT CSAASGGSSNQPQHF
- TRBJ2-3 TRBV12-3/TRBV12-4 many TGTGCCAGCAGTTTATCCGGGACCCCGGATCGTCGGGATACGCAGTATTTT CASSLSGTPDRRDTQYF
- TRBJ1-1 TRBV10-3 many TGTGCCATCAGTGAACTACAGCTCTATCAAGGCACTGAAGCTTTCTTT CAISELQLYQGTEAFF
TRBD1 TRBJ2-5 TRBV5-1 many TGCGCCAGCAGCCCTGACAGGGCCCTCCAAGAGACCCAGTACTTC CASSPDRALQETQYF
- TRBJ2-5 TRBV7-7 many TGTGCCAGCAGCTTAATCGCAGGGGTGGAGACCCAGTACTTC CASSLIAGVETQYF
- TRBJ2-1 TRBV4-1 many TGCGCCAGCAGCCAAGATCCAGCAAGCTCCTACAATGAGCAGTTCTTC CASSQDPASSYNEQFF
- TRBJ1-1 TRBV18 many TGTGCCAGCTCGCCTCCTTCACAGGAGGAAGCTTTCTTT CASSPPSQEEAFF
- TRBJ2-1 TRBV12-3/TRBV12-4 many TGTGCCAGCAGTTTCGGCCCTTGGGATGAGCAGTTCTTC CASSFGPWDEQFF
TRBD1 TRBJ1-1 TRBV12-3/TRBV12-4 many TGTGCCAGCAGTCAGGGGGCTGAAGCTTTCTTT CASSQGAEAFF
- TRBJ2-5 TRBV28 many TGTGCCAGCAGTTCCCAGTGGTACGGGCAAGAGACCCAGTACTTC CASSSQWYGQETQYF
- TRBJ1-5 TRBV18 many TGTGCCAGCTCACCTACACCCGAGGGGGACCAGCCCCAGCATTTT CASSPTPEGDQPQHF
- TRBJ2-5 TRBV7-2 many TGTGCCAGCAGCTTATTGGGCCCTGTCGAGACCCAGTACTTC CASSLLGPVETQYF
- TRBJ2-2 TRBV6-5 many TGTGCCAGCAGTTACTCGACTATGGGGACACGATTTGGCGGGGAGCTGTTTTTT CASSYSTMGTRFGGELFF
TRBD1 TRBJ1-4 TRBV29-1 many TGCAGCGCTTCGACAGGGGGCTCGGGTAATGAAAAACTGTTTTTT CSASTGGSGNEKLFF
- TRBJ1-5 TRBV20-1 many TGCAGTGCTAGACACATTAGCAATCAGCCCCAGCATTTT CSARHISNQPQHF
- TRBJ1-1 TRBV5-4 many TGTGCCAGCAGCTTGGTTGCCCAGAACACTGAAGCTTTCTTT CASSLVAQNTEAFF